This TCR beta chain emerged from a study of blood T cell repertoires in COVID-19. TCRdb's copy holds only in-frame clones and misses some; the assay was immunoSEQ multiplex PCR. The sample lists 75,000 to 90,000 clones; 80% were seen once. Sequenced material: peripheral blood. The sequence was collected from a woman aged 40 to 55 with active or convalescent COVID-19.

CDR3 in amino acids: CASRSSGREHMLGEAFF. The CDR3 nucleotides read TGCGCCAGCAGGAGTTCGGGACGGGAGCATATGTTGGGTGAAGCTTTCTTT. The chain recombines TRBV5-1 with TRBJ1-1, with D possibly being TRBD1 (5 bases). CDR1 is SGHRS, CDR2 YFSETQ, per germline. Trimming pared 5 bases from V and 7 bases from J, leaving 27 bases between. There are 17 residues in the CDR3.